The 18 T cell receptor beta chains below come from one sample, sequenced in a study of control samples from healthy donors and cancer patients (dated by TCRdb to 2018 to 2020). The library was generated by the immunoSEQ multiplex PCR assay. TCRdb's version of the immuneACCESS table is confined to in-frame rearrangements and falls short of the full clone set. An unresolved V gene accounts for under half of the shortfall where checked; the remainder is of unknown origin. Within this sample are 65,000 to 90,000 clones, with about 94% of them counted one time only. The ten largest make up approximately 2.8% of the sample. The sample taken for sequencing was blood. These receptors all come from a woman in her 30s in good health.

This chain connects TRBV11-3 to TRBJ1-1; the D gene is possibly TRBD1 (5 bases). Germline V gives CDR1 SGHNT, CDR2 YENEEA. This CDR3 contains 14 residues. The V and J ends lost 5 bases and 2 bases respectively, with 12 bases between them. The CDR3 is CASSLLTANTEAFF. The CDR3 DNA follows: TGTGCCAGCAGCCTGCTGACAGCCAACACTGAAGCTTTCTTT. The whole variable domain, filled in from reference TRBV11-3 and TRBJ1-1, reads EAGVVQSPRYKIIEKKQPVAFWCNPISGHNTLYWYLQNLGQGPELLIRYENEEAVDDSQLPKDRFSAERLKGVDSTLKIQPAELGDSAVYLCASSLLTANTEAFFGQGTRLTVV.

The rearrangement joins TRBV5-1 to TRBJ1-3; 8 bases fit TRBD1. V was pared by 2 bases and J by 2 bases, with 6 bases of the junction left unmatched. The CDR3 is made up of 16 amino acids. From germline, CDR1 is SGHRS and CDR2 YFSETQ. CDR3 in DNA: TGCGCCAGCAGCTTACGACAGGGGACGACTGGAAACACCATATATTTT. Residues: CASSLRQGTTGNTIYF.

This chain joins TRBV2 and TRBJ1-5; D is unclear. The V end was cut by 2 bases, the J end by 1 base, with 9 bases between. The CDR3 loop spans 15 amino acids. CDR1 and CDR2 (germline): SNHLY, FYNNEI. This CDR3 is CASSERRASNQPQHF. The CDR3 DNA follows: TGTGCCAGCAGTGAACGGAGGGCGAGCAATCAGCCCCAGCATTTT.

This clone came up once. The chain is built from TRBV28 and TRBJ1-4; D unresolved. This CDR3 comprises 16 residues. The ends were cut back, 8 bases at V and 0 bases at J, with 16 bases in the middle. Per germline, CDR1 MDHEN and CDR2 SYDVKM. CDR3 DNA: TGTGCCAGCTCCTTAAGGCGAAGTGCAACTAATGAAAAACTGTTTTTT. As protein: CASSLRRSATNEKLFF.

The chain recombines TRBV4-1 with TRBJ1-1; maybe TRBD1 (5 bases). Germline V gives CDR1 MGHRA, CDR2 YSYEKL. The CDR3 totals 17 residues. V lost 4 bases and J 4 bases, leaving 22 bases between the germline ends. CDR3 sequence reads: CASSLFGRRGDGTEAFF. The CDR3 DNA reads TGCGCCAGCAGCCTATTCGGCCGGAGGGGTGACGGCACTGAAGCTTTCTTT.

V and J are TRBV19 and TRBJ2-7; TRBD2 aligns across 9 bases. CDR3 length equals 15 residues. With 5 bases clipped from V and 2 bases from J, the junction kept 7 bases outside the gene matches. The germline V gene has CDR1 LNHDA and CDR2 SQIVND (reference sequence). The CDR3 reads CASSLGSGGTYEQYV. CDR3 DNA sequence: TGTGCCAGTAGTTTGGGAAGCGGGGGGACCTACGAGCAGTACGTC.

CDR3 residues: CASSFIGADEKLFF. Written as DNA, the CDR3 is TGTGCCAGCAGTTTTATCGGGGCGGATGAAAAACTGTTTTTT. This rearrangement joins TRBV28 to TRBJ1-4; possible D gene TRBD1, 5 bases. The CDR3 has 14 amino acids. V lost 3 bases and J lost 6, with 11 bases in between. Germline CDR1 reads MDHEN; CDR2 reads SYDVKM. The entire variable domain, with the rest obtained from reference TRBV28 and TRBJ1-4, is as follows: DVKVTQSSRYLVKRTGEKVFLECVQDMDHENMFWYRQDPGLGLRLIYFSYDVKMKEKGDIPEGYSVSREKKERFSLILESASTNQTSMYLCASSFIGADEKLFFGSGTQLSVL.

The chain employs TRBV6-6 and TRBJ1-1, with D possibly being TRBD1 (5 bases). V lost 6 bases, J lost 1 base, and 30 bases lay in between. The CDR3 sequence is 20 residues long. CDR1 is MNHNY and CDR2 is SVGAGI in the germline V gene (reference sequence). The CDR3 here is CASSPRTTELYHVRNTEAFF. Here the CDR3 DNA reads TGTGCCAGCAGCCCACGGACAACAGAATTGTATCATGTTAGGAACACTGAAGCTTTCTTT.

The V call is TRBV18, the J call TRBJ2-6, with TRBD2 matching 9 bases. The CDR3 contains 19 residues. V lost 4 bases, J lost 0 bases, and 10 bases stayed unmatched. Germline CDR1 and CDR2: KGHSH and LQKENI. CDR3: CASSLFGTSINSGANVLTF. CDR3 in DNA: TGTGCCAGCTCACTATTCGGGACTAGCATAAACTCTGGGGCCAACGTCCTGACTTTC.

This rearrangement joins TRBV10-3 to TRBJ1-1; D is undetermined. V was shortened by 4 bases and J by 3 bases, with 9 bases between the two germline ends. Germline CDR1 reads ENHRY; CDR2 reads SYGVKD. There are 13 residues in the CDR3. CDR3 loop: CAISGQVDTEAFF. CDR3 DNA: TGTGCCATCAGTGGCCAGGTTGACACTGAAGCTTTCTTT.

This chain links TRBV24-1 with TRBJ2-3, with 11 bases aligning to TRBD1. Germline loops: CDR1 KGHDR, CDR2 SFDVKD. The CDR3 extends over 15 amino acids. The V and J ends lost 8 bases and 5 bases, in that order; junction bases with no gene match: 8. CDR3 in amino acids: CATIGQGASGDTQYF. CDR3 nucleotide sequence: TGTGCCACCATAGGACAGGGGGCGTCGGGAGATACGCAGTATTTT.

The CDR3 bases are TGTGCCAGCAGACCAGGGCAGAACACTGAAGCTTTCTTT. It codes for CASRPGQNTEAFF. The V gene is TRBV25-1, the J gene TRBJ1-1; tentatively, D is TRBD1 (5 bases). The CDR3 is 13 amino acids. Germline V CDR1 and CDR2: MGHDK, SYGVNS. V shed 6 bases and J shed 1 base, with 9 bases lying between them.

Of note for this clone: One end of the junction fails to match germline, which may point to a read error. The same CDR3 can be traced to other DNA sequences in this sample. The chain combines TRBV7-2 with TRBJ2-7; D not certain. This CDR3 has 13 amino acids. Per germline, CDR1 SGHTA and CDR2 FQGNSA. CDR3 sequence (DNA): TGTGCCAGTAGCTCTCCGCCGACTGGGCGGCAGTACTTC. Residues: CASSSPPTGRQYF. Complete variable domain (other parts from reference TRBV7-2 and TRBJ2-7): GAGVSQSPSNKVTEKGKDVELRCDPISGHTALYWYRQSLGQGLEFLIYFQGNSAPDKSGLPSDRFSAERTGGSVSTLTIQRTQQEDSAVYLCASSSPPTGRQYFGPGTRLTVT.

This clone has a single count. The chain combines TRBV3-1 (or the pseudogene TRBV3-2) with TRBJ1-4; D gene ambiguous. Germline lookup yields CDR1 LGHDT and CDR2 YNNKEL (reference sequence). This CDR3 is 12 amino acids long. V was pared by 1 base and J by 6 bases, with 3 bases between. CDR3 protein: CASSQADEKLFF. CDR3 DNA: TGTGCCAGCAGCCAAGCAGATGAAAAACTGTTTTTT.

Only a few counts were recorded for this clone. The chain uses TRBV19 and TRBJ1-2, with 9 bases lining up with TRBD1. Germline lookup yields CDR1 LNHDA and CDR2 SQIVND (reference sequence). This CDR3 has 15 amino acids. The trim removed 4 bases at V and 7 bases at J, leaving 10 bases unmatched. As DNA, the CDR3 is TGTGCCAGTAGTACCAACTTCGGACAGGGGCGTGGCTACACCTTC. Protein sequence: CASSTNFGQGRGYTF.

The chain has TRBV5-1 and TRBJ1-5; TRBD1 matches 9 bases. Germline V gene data show CDR1 as SGHRS and CDR2 as YFSETQ. The junction had 3 bases not matched to a gene; V was cut back by 0 bases and J by 5 bases. The CDR3 has 15 amino acids. Written as DNA, the CDR3 is TGCGCCAGCAGCTTGGGGGACAGGGCTGATCAGCCCCAGCATTTT. Translated, it gives CASSLGDRADQPQHF.

The CDR3 spells CASSSGRNNEKLFF. The CDR3 DNA sequence: TGTGCCAGCAGCTCGGGACGGAATAATGAAAAACTGTTTTTT. The chain uses TRBV5-8 and TRBJ1-4; possible D gene TRBD1, 5 bases. This CDR3 comprises 14 residues. V was shortened by 3 bases and J by 4 bases, with 10 bases between the two germline ends. Germline CDR1 is SGHTS and CDR2 is YDEGEE.

As to this clone: An end of the junction does not agree with germline; a read error may underlie this. The V and J genes are TRBV6-6 and TRBJ1-2, with D tentatively TRBD1 (5 bases). In germline, CDR1 is MNHNY, CDR2 SVGAGI (reference sequence). CDR3 length: 12 amino acids. CDR3 sequence: CASSYSTGEIGF. In DNA, the CDR3 is TGTGCCAGCAGTTACTCGACGGGGGAAATCGGCTTC.